A selection of T cell receptor beta chains follows, all from one sample in a study of T cell responses to AZD1222 COVID-19 vaccine. TCRdb keeps only in-frame clones here, not all; method: immunoSEQ multiplex PCR. The sample lists approximately 180,000 clones, 85% to 95% seen once, with 3.6% in the top ten. Sequencing used peripheral blood, obtained 28 days after the second dose of the MenACWY control vaccine. These receptors originate from an adult who received the MenACWY meningococcal vaccine as a control. Each CDR3 is given with its conserved first and last residue. The D gene is left open where the match is weak. Rows may omit the clone size; those that give it use once, few, many or a size class.

J gene	clone size	D gene	V gene	CDR3 DNA	CDR3 protein
TRBJ2-7	-	-	TRBV5-4	TGTGCCAGCAGCTTGGCAGCCCGGCCCTACGAGCAGTACTTC	CASSLAARPYEQYF
TRBJ2-7	-	-	TRBV21-1	TGTGCCAGCAGCAAAGGGGGGGGACAGGGTCTTTCCTACGAGCAGTACTTC	CASSKGGGQGLSYEQYF
TRBJ2-2	-	TRBD2	TRBV12-5	TGTGCTAGTGGTTTGCATGCGCGGGAGTCCGGGGAGCTGTTTTTT	CASGLHARESGELFF
TRBJ1-2	-	TRBD1	TRBV3-1/TRBV3-2	TGTGCCAGCAGCCAGACGACAGGGGATCGGTATGGCTACACCTTC	CASSQTTGDRYGYTF
TRBJ1-6	-	-	TRBV19	TGTGCCAGTAGTACTCAGTTAAATTCACCCCTCCACTTT	CASSTQLNSPLHF
TRBJ2-5	-	-	TRBV3-1/TRBV3-2	TGTGCCAGCAGCCAAACAGAGACCCAGTACTTC	CASSQTETQYF
TRBJ1-2	-	-	TRBV11-3	TGTGCCAGCAGCTCCAGGTGGGCAGGAACTGGCTACACCTTC	CASSSRWAGTGYTF
TRBJ1-1	-	-	TRBV11-2	TGTGCCAGCAGCTTAGGTGGCGGTGGGCAGGGTTCGAACACTGAAGCTTTCTTT	CASSLGGGGQGSNTEAFF
TRBJ1-1	-	-	TRBV27	TGTGCCAGCAGTTTAAACTCCATGGTCCGTGCTTTCTTT	CASSLNSMVRAFF
TRBJ2-6	-	TRBD1	TRBV28	TGTGCCAGCAGTTCTCCGACAGGGGCTTTCTCTGGGGCCAACGTCCTGACTTTC	CASSSPTGAFSGANVLTF
TRBJ1-3	-	-	TRBV7-8	TGTGCCAGCAGCACAACCTCTGGAAACACCATATATTTT	CASSTTSGNTIYF
TRBJ2-6	-	-	TRBV27	TGTGCCAGCAGATTCGCCGCTGGGGCCAACGTCCTGACTTTC	CASRFAAGANVLTF
TRBJ1-1	-	-	TRBV4-2	TGTGCCAGCACCATAGTCCAGCAGAACACTGAAGCTTTCTTT	CASTIVQQNTEAFF
TRBJ2-3	-	TRBD1	TRBV30	TGTGCCTGGAGTGCCTGGACAGGGATGGTCCCAGATACGCAGTATTTT	CAWSAWTGMVPDTQYF
TRBJ2-3	-	-	TRBV11-3	TGTGCCAGCAGCTTAGATAAAGAGAGGCATACGCAGTATTTT	CASSLDKERHTQYF
TRBJ1-1	-	-	TRBV7-8	TGTGCCAGCAGCTTGACAGTGAACACTGAAGCTTTCTTT	CASSLTVNTEAFF
TRBJ2-1	-	-	TRBV7-3	TGTGCCAGCAGCCGGGACCCTAACAATGAGCAGTTCTTC	CASSRDPNNEQFF
TRBJ2-7	-	-	TRBV6-6	TGTGCCAGCAGTAATCACCAGGTCAGGGTAACCGAGCAGTACTTC	CASSNHQVRVTEQYF
TRBJ2-7	-	TRBD1	TRBV30	TGTGCCTGGAGTGGACAGGGAAACCACGAGCAGTACTTC	CAWSGQGNHEQYF
TRBJ1-2	-	-	TRBV27	TGTGCCAGCATGAGAAGCCCTAACTATGGCTACACCTTC	CASMRSPNYGYTF
TRBJ2-1	once	-	TRBV5-4	TGTGCCAGCAGCTGGGGCGGGACGACCTACAATGAGCAGTTCTTC	CASSWGGTTYNEQFF
TRBJ1-5	-	-	TRBV27	TGTGCCAGCAGTTTTTTGCCAGGGCAGAATCAGCCCCAGCATTTT	CASSFLPGQNQPQHF
TRBJ2-7	-	-	TRBV6-2/TRBV6-3	TGTGCCAGCAGTTACTCGCCGTGGAGCTACGAGCAGTACTTC	CASSYSPWSYEQYF
TRBJ2-5	-	-	TRBV19	TGTGCCAGTAGTGTGGACACTCAAGAGACCCAGTACTTC	CASSVDTQETQYF